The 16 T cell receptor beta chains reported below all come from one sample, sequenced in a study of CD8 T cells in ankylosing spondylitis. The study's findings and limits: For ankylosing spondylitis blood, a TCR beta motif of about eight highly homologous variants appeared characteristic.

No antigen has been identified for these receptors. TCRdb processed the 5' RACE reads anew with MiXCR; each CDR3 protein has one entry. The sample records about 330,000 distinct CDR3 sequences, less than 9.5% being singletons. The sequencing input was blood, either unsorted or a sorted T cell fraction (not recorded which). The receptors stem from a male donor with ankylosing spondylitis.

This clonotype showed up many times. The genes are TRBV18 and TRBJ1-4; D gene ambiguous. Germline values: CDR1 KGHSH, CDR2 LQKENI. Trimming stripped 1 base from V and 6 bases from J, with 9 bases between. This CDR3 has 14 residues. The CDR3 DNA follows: TGTGCCAGCTCACCACTGGTGAAGGATGAAAAACTGTTTTTT. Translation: CASSPLVKDEKLFF.

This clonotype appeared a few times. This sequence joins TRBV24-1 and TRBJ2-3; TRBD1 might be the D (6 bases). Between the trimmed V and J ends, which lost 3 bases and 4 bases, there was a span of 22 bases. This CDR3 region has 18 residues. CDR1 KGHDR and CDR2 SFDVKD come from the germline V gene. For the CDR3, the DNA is TGTGCCACCAGTGATCAAAACTACCGGGACAAATTTCCAGATACGCAGTATTTT. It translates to CATSDQNYRDKFPDTQYF.

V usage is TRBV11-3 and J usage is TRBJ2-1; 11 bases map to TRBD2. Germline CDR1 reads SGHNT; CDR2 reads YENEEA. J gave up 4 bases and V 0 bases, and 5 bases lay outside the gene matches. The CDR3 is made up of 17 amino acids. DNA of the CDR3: TGTGCCAGCAGCTTAGAACTAGCGGGAGTGGGGTACAATGAGCAGTTCTTC. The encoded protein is CASSLELAGVGYNEQFF.

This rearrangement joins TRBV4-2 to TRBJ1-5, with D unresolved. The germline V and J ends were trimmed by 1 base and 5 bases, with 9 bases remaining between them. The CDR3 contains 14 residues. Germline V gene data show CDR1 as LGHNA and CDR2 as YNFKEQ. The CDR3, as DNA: TGTGCCAGCAGCCAAGTTCTGGTAGATCAGCCCCAGCATTTT. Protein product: CASSQVLVDQPQHF.

The CDR3 DNA reads TGTGCCAGCAGTCGTAGCGGGTACGAGCAGTACTTC. It specifies CASSRSGYEQYF. The chain links TRBV12-3 or TRBV12-4 to TRBJ2-7; 7 bases map to TRBD2. V was clipped by 5 bases and J by 4 bases; unmatched bases: 2. This CDR3 is built from 12 residues.

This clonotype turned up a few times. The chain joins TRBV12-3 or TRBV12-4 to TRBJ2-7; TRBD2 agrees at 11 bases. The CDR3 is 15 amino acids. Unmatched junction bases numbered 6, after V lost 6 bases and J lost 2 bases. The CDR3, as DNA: TGTGCCAGCAGCCAGAGACTAGCGGGAACCTACGAGCAGTACTTC. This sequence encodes CASSQRLAGTYEQYF.

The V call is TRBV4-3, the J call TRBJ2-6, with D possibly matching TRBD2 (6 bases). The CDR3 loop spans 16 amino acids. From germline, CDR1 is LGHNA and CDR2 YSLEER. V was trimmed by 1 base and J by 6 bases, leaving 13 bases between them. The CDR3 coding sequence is TGCGCCAGCAGCCAAGTCCCCGGGGGTCTGGCCAACGTCCTGACTTTC. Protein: CASSQVPGGLANVLTF.

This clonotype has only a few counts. Here the CDR3 reads CASTPAGQGANEQFF. The CDR3 DNA reads TGTGCCAGCACCCCGGCGGGACAGGGGGCCAATGAGCAGTTCTTC. This rearrangement joins TRBV27 to TRBJ2-1, with 12 bases fitting TRBD1. The CDR3 has 15 amino acids. Per the germline V gene, CDR1 is MNHEY and CDR2 is SMNVEV (reference sequence). The V and J ends lost 7 bases and 6 bases, in that order; junction bases with no gene match: 7.

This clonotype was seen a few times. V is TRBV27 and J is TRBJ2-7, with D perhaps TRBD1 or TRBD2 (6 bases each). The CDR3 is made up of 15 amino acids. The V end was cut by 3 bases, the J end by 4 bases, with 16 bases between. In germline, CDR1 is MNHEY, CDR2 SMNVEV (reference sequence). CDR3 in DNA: TGTGCCAGCAGTTTCCGGGGGCCGGCCTTTTACGAGCAGTACTTC. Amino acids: CASSFRGPAFYEQYF.

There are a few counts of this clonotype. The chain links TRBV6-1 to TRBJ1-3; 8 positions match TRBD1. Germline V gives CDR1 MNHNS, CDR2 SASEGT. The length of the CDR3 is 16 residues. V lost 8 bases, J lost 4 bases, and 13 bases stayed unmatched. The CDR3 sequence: CASGAGQAVSGNTIYF. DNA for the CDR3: TGTGCCAGCGGCGCGGGACAGGCGGTTTCAGGAAACACCATATATTTT.

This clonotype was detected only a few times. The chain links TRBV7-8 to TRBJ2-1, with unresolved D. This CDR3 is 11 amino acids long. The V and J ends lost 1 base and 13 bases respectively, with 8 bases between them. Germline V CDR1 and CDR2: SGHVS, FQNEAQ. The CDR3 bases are TGTGCCAGCAGCTTAGAAGAGATACAGTTCTTC. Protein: CASSLEEIQFF.

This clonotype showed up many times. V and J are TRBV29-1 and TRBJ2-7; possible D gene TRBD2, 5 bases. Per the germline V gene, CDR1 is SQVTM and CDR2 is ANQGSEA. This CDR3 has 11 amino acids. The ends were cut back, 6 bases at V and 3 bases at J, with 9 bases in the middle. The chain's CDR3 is CSVGEDYEQYF. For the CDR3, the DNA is TGCAGCGTCGGGGAAGACTACGAGCAGTACTTC.

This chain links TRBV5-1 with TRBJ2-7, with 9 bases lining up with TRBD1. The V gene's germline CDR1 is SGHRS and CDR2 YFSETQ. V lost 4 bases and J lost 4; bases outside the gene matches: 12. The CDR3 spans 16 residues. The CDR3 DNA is TGCGCCAGCAGCCGGGACCGTCCGGGACAGGGATACGAGCAGTACTTC. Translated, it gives CASSRDRPGQGYEQYF.

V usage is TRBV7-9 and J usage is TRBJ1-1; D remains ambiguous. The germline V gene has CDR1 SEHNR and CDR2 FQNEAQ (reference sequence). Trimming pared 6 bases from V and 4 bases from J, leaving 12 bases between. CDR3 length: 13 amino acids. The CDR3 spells CASRLILGTEAFF. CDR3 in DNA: TGTGCCAGCAGACTTATACTTGGCACTGAAGCTTTCTTT.

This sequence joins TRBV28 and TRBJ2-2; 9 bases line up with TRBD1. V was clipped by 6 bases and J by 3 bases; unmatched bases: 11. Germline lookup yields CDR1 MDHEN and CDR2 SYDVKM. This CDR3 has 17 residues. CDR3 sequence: CASRRSGQGKDTGELFF. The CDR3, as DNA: TGTGCCAGCAGACGATCTGGACAGGGGAAGGACACCGGGGAGCTGTTTTTT.

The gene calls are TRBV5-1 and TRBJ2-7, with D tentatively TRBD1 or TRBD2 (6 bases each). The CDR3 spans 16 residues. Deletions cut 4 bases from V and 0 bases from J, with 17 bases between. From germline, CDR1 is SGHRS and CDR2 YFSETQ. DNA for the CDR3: TGCGCCAGCAGCCTAGGGGGACTGACCGGCTCCTACGAGCAGTACTTC. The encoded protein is CASSLGGLTGSYEQYF.